A single sample gave rise to the 10 T cell receptor delta chains below, sequenced in a study of gamma-delta chains in newborns, infants, children. TCRdb ran CATT on the reads. This sample has 13,000 to 15,000 delta-chain clones, with about 7% found just once. The specimen sequenced was blood. The receptors were gathered from a child who was a newborn, infant or young child, either healthy, febrile or measles-vaccinated (not recorded which).

A few counts support this clone. V gene TRDV2 combines with J gene TRDJ1; 7 bases match TRDD3. From germline, CDR1 is GEAIGNYY and CDR2 EKD. The trim removed 1 base at V and 0 bases at J, leaving 10 bases unmatched. The CDR3 is 17 residues long. CDR3 in amino acids: CACDTSVGYRYTDKLIF. The DNA of the CDR3 is TGTGCCTGTGACACATCCGTGGGATACCGGTACACCGATAAACTCATCTTT.

V and J are TRDV2 and TRDJ2; 12 bases line up with TRDD3. Unmatched junction bases numbered 4, after V lost 2 bases and J lost 4 bases. CDR1 and CDR2 from the germline V gene are GEAIGNYY and EKD. The length of the CDR3 is 16 residues. The CDR3 reads CACDNLGDTRTAQLFF. The CDR3 bases are TGTGCCTGTGACAATCTGGGGGATACGCGGACAGCACAACTCTTCTTT.

This chain links TRDV3 with TRDJ2; 8 positions agree with TRDD3. The CDR3 is 14 residues long. Germline loops: CDR1 TVYSNPD, CDR2 GDNSRS (reference sequence). Trimming removed 2 bases from V and 2 bases from J; junction bases left unmatched: 4. The CDR3 nucleotides are TGTGCCTTTCCTACTGGGGGGTTGACAGCACAACTCTTCTTT. Its protein product is CAFPTGGLTAQLFF.

This clone was observed a few times. This CDR3 is also generated by other DNA sequences in the sample. The rearrangement uses TRDV2 and TRDJ3; 10 bases agree with TRDD3. Germline values: CDR1 GEAIGNYY, CDR2 EKD. Trimming at V came to 7 bases and at J to 0 bases, leaving 8 bases not matched to a gene. The length of the CDR3 is 18 residues. CDR3 region: CACDYWGMSSWDTRQMFF. CDR3 sequence (DNA): TGTGCCTGCGATTACTGGGGGATGAGCTCCTGGGACACCCGACAGATGTTTTTC.

The CDR3 loop is CACDTAGGSPFWDTRQMFF. DNA for the CDR3: TGTGCCTGTGACACTGCTGGGGGATCCCCCTTCTGGGACACCCGACAGATGTTTTTC. This chain joins TRDV2 and TRDJ3; 9 bases map to TRDD3. The CDR3 covers 19 residues. The germline V gene has CDR1 GEAIGNYY and CDR2 EKD. V lost 1 base and J lost 3; bases outside the gene matches: 9.

As regards this clone: A read error may produce the germline difference seen at one junction end. This same CDR3 is encoded by further DNA sequences in the sample. CDR3 nucleotides: TGCGCCTGTGACACCGTAATTACTGGGGTTCGCTCCTGGGACACCCGACAGATGTTTTTC. This sequence encodes CACDTVITGVRSWDTRQMFF. This chain links TRDV2 with TRDJ3; 7 nucleotides agree with TRDD3. The CDR3 loop spans 20 amino acids. Germline V gene data show CDR1 as GEAIGNYY and CDR2 as EKD.

As to this clone: A read error likely explains this, since a far larger clone differs by one base. CDR3 sequence: CACDTVLGDTWDTRQTFF. The CDR3 nucleotides read TGTGCCTGTGACACCGTACTGGGGGATACCTGGGACACCCGACAGACGTTTTTC. This rearrangement joins TRDV2 to TRDJ3; 12 positions agree with TRDD3. The CDR3 has 18 amino acids. Germline CDR1 GEAIGNYY, CDR2 EKD.

A word on this clone: A far larger clone lies a single base away; this is likely a read error. The same CDR3 can be traced to other DNA sequences in this sample. The chain combines TRDV2 with TRDJ3, with 13 positions matching TRDD3. There are 21 residues in the CDR3. V was clipped by 0 bases and J by 0 bases; unmatched bases: 7. Germline CDR1 is GEAIGNYY and CDR2 is EKD. The CDR3 coding sequence is TGTGCCTGTGACACCGTACTGGGGGATACGAGGAGCTCCTGGGACACCCGACAGATGTTTTTC. Amino acid sequence: CACDTVLGDTRSSWDTRQMFF.

A remark on this clone: The sample holds other DNA sequences that translate to the same CDR3. The CDR3 region has the DNA TGTGCCTGTGACGTACTGGGGGATACTGCCTGGGACACCCGACAGATGTTTTTC. Amino acid sequence: CACDVLGDTAWDTRQMFF. The V gene is TRDV2, the J gene TRDJ3; TRDD3 agrees at 12 bases. V trimming: 3 bases; J trimming: 2 bases; junction bases outside the gene matches: 4. In germline, CDR1 is GEAIGNYY, CDR2 EKD. CDR3 length: 18 residues.

This clone is medium-sized by share. CDR3 sequence reads: CACDVLGDGDTRQMFF. CDR3 nucleotide sequence: TGTGCCTGTGACGTACTGGGGGATGGGGACACCCGACAGATGTTTTTC. V and J are TRDV2 and TRDJ3; 10 bases map to TRDD3. CDR3 length: 16 amino acids. Germline CDR1 GEAIGNYY, CDR2 EKD. V shed 3 bases, J shed 5 bases, and the junction held 3 bases outside the gene matches.